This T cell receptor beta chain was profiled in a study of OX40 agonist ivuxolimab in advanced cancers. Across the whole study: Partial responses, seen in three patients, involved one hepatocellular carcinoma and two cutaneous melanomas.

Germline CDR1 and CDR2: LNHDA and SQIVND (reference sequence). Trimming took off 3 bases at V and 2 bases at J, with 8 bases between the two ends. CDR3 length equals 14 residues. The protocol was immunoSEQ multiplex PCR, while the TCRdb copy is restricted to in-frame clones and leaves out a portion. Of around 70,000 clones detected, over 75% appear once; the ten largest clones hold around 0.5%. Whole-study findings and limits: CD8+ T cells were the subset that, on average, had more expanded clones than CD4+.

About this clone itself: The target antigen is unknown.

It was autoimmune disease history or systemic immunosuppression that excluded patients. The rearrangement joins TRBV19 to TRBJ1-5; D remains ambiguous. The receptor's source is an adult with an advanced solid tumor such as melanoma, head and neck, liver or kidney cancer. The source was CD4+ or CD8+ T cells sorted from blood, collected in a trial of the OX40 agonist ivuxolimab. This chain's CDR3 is CASSMGFRNQPQHF. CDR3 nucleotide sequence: TGTGCCAGTAGTATGGGGTTTCGCAATCAGCCCCAGCATTTT.